Sequencing of this T cell receptor (beta chain) was carried out in a study of cytomegalovirus exposure and HLA in healthy donors. The CDR3 runs to 14 residues. V was trimmed by 5 bases and J by 7 bases, leaving 17 bases between them. Germline V gene lookup returns CDR1 LGHNT and CDR2 FRNRAP. PCR involved 60 Vbeta and 13 Jbeta primers. Method: immunoSEQ multiplex PCR; TCRdb's copy keeps in-frame clones and lacks some. The sample lists under 140,000 clones; roughly 84% were seen once. The receptor was derived from a man aged 25 to 45 in good health and CMV-seropositive. The chain combines TRBV12-5 with TRBJ1-1; D remains ambiguous. The sample was PBMCs. The chain's CDR3 is CASGPYGSRGEAFF. The CDR3 nucleotides read TGTGCTAGTGGTCCGTACGGGAGCCGGGGTGAAGCTTTCTTT.